A selection of T cell receptor beta chains follows, all from one sample in a study of response to subunit inactivated influenza vaccine. TCRdb reprocessed the RT-PCR reads with MiXCR, giving one entry per CDR3 protein. Of just over 300,000 distinct CDR3 sequences in the sample, less than 25% were seen once. The sequencing used PBMCs from blood, collected less than 22 months after vaccination. All receptors derive from a man between 45 and 75 years old who received an inactivated influenza vaccine. CDR3s include the opening cysteine and the closing phenylalanine or tryptophan. The order of the fields is clone size, D gene, V gene, J gene, CDR3 DNA, CDR3 protein. D genes are given only for firm matches. Only some rows state a clone size, as once, few, many or a class for expanded clones.

clone_size: few; d_call: .; v_call: TRBV4-3; j_call: TRBJ1-1; cdr3_nt: TGCGCCAGCAGCCAAGATGTTGGCAACACTGAAGCTTTCTTT; cdr3_aa: CASSQDVGNTEAFF
clone_size: .; d_call: .; v_call: TRBV24-1; j_call: TRBJ2-1; cdr3_nt: TGTGCCACCAGTGACCGAGTTCCCGCGGGGACAGCCTACAATGAGCAGTTCTTC; cdr3_aa: CATSDRVPAGTAYNEQFF
clone_size: .; d_call: TRBD2; v_call: TRBV7-3; j_call: TRBJ2-1; cdr3_nt: TGTGCCAGCAGCTCCGAAGGGCGGGAGTCCTACAATGAGCAGTTCTTC; cdr3_aa: CASSSEGRESYNEQFF
clone_size: .; d_call: .; v_call: TRBV19; j_call: TRBJ1-5; cdr3_nt: TGTGCCAGTAGAATGGTCGATCAGCCCCAGCATTTT; cdr3_aa: CASRMVDQPQHF
clone_size: few; d_call: .; v_call: TRBV5-1; j_call: TRBJ2-5; cdr3_nt: TGCGCCAGCAGCTGGAGAGGTATCCGAGAGACCCAGTACTTC; cdr3_aa: CASSWRGIRETQYF
clone_size: .; d_call: TRBD1; v_call: TRBV18; j_call: TRBJ2-7; cdr3_nt: TGTGCCAGCTCCATTCTGACTCCGGGACAGGGGCTAAAAGGGCTCCGGGCCGAGCAGTACTTC; cdr3_aa: CASSILTPGQGLKGLRAEQYF
clone_size: .; d_call: .; v_call: TRBV4-3; j_call: TRBJ1-5; cdr3_nt: TGCGCCAGCAGCCAAGAGATCGGGGGGAATCAGCCCCAGCATTTT; cdr3_aa: CASSQEIGGNQPQHF
clone_size: few; d_call: .; v_call: TRBV20-1; j_call: TRBJ1-2; cdr3_nt: TGCAGTGCTCTACTGCGGAACTATGGCTACACCTTC; cdr3_aa: CSALLRNYGYTF
clone_size: .; d_call: TRBD1; v_call: TRBV7-2; j_call: TRBJ2-1; cdr3_nt: TGTGCCAGCAGACCCCGGGACAGTCAACATGAGCAGTTCTTC; cdr3_aa: CASRPRDSQHEQFF
clone_size: .; d_call: .; v_call: TRBV15; j_call: TRBJ2-2; cdr3_nt: TGTGCCACCAGCAGAGAAGGGGCAATCGGGGAGCTGTTTTTT; cdr3_aa: CATSREGAIGELFF
clone_size: .; d_call: .; v_call: TRBV12-3/TRBV12-4; j_call: TRBJ1-3; cdr3_nt: TGTGCCAGCAGAAGGGACGGTCGGAACACCATATATTTT; cdr3_aa: CASRRDGRNTIYF
clone_size: .; d_call: TRBD2; v_call: TRBV12-3/TRBV12-4; j_call: TRBJ2-1; cdr3_nt: TGTGCCAGCAGACAAACTAGCGGGGGATACAATGAGCAGTTCTTC; cdr3_aa: CASRQTSGGYNEQFF
clone_size: few; d_call: .; v_call: TRBV28; j_call: TRBJ1-5; cdr3_nt: TGTGCCAGCAGTTCGGGACACCATAATCAGCCCCAGCATTTT; cdr3_aa: CASSSGHHNQPQHF
clone_size: .; d_call: .; v_call: TRBV7-2; j_call: TRBJ1-1; cdr3_nt: TGTGCCAGTAAGATCCTGAACTCTCCTGAAGCTTTATTT; cdr3_aa: CASKILNSPEALF
clone_size: many; d_call: .; v_call: TRBV6-1; j_call: TRBJ1-5; cdr3_nt: TGTGCCAGCAGTGTAGGGTTCAATCAGCCCCAGCATTTT; cdr3_aa: CASSVGFNQPQHF
clone_size: .; d_call: TRBD1; v_call: TRBV6-1; j_call: TRBJ1-2; cdr3_nt: TGTGCCAGCAGAGATCAGGGGGCGCGTAACTATGGCTACACCTTC; cdr3_aa: CASRDQGARNYGYTF
clone_size: .; d_call: .; v_call: TRBV30; j_call: TRBJ1-2; cdr3_nt: TGTGCCTGGTCCCAGGGCCCGGGTGGCTACACCTTC; cdr3_aa: CAWSQGPGGYTF
clone_size: few; d_call: .; v_call: TRBV11-3; j_call: TRBJ2-2; cdr3_nt: TGTGCCAGCAGCGACCGGTACACCGGGGAGCTGTTTTTT; cdr3_aa: CASSDRYTGELFF
clone_size: many; d_call: TRBD1; v_call: TRBV6-1; j_call: TRBJ1-2; cdr3_nt: TGTGCCAGCAGTGAGACAGGGAACTATGGCTACACCTTC; cdr3_aa: CASSETGNYGYTF
clone_size: few; d_call: .; v_call: TRBV27; j_call: TRBJ1-3; cdr3_nt: TGTGCCAGCAGCAGGACCCCCTCTGGAAACACCATATATTTT; cdr3_aa: CASSRTPSGNTIYF
clone_size: .; d_call: .; v_call: TRBV9; j_call: TRBJ2-7; cdr3_nt: TGTGCCAGCAGCGTTCGGGTTGCCCACGAGCAGTACTTC; cdr3_aa: CASSVRVAHEQYF
clone_size: few; d_call: TRBD2; v_call: TRBV19; j_call: TRBJ2-1; cdr3_nt: TGTGCCAGTAGTATAGGCTGGACTAGCGTTCGAAATTACAATGAGCAGTTCTTC; cdr3_aa: CASSIGWTSVRNYNEQFF
clone_size: .; d_call: .; v_call: TRBV12-3/TRBV12-4; j_call: TRBJ2-3; cdr3_nt: TGTGCCAGCAGGTCAGGGCAGGGAACGCGGATGACGCAGTATTTT; cdr3_aa: CASRSGQGTRMTQYF
clone_size: few; d_call: .; v_call: TRBV27; j_call: TRBJ2-1; cdr3_nt: TGTGCCAGCAGTCCCCCGGGGGTCGATGAGCAGTTCTTC; cdr3_aa: CASSPPGVDEQFF
clone_size: .; d_call: .; v_call: TRBV20-1; j_call: TRBJ1-2; cdr3_nt: TGCAGTGCCCGGAACCCTTGGGGCTACACCTTC; cdr3_aa: CSARNPWGYTF
clone_size: many; d_call: .; v_call: TRBV11-1; j_call: TRBJ1-6; cdr3_nt: TGTGCCAGCAGCCGCGGACTCCCCTTTGAGGACTCCTATAATTCACCCCTCCACTTT; cdr3_aa: CASSRGLPFEDSYNSPLHF
clone_size: .; d_call: .; v_call: TRBV7-2; j_call: TRBJ2-7; cdr3_nt: TGTGCCAGCAGCCAACAGGGCTTCTACGAGCAGTACTTC; cdr3_aa: CASSQQGFYEQYF
clone_size: .; d_call: .; v_call: TRBV4-3; j_call: TRBJ2-4; cdr3_nt: TGCGCCAGCAGCCAAGATCCGGGCAGGGGAAACATTCAGTACTTC; cdr3_aa: CASSQDPGRGNIQYF
clone_size: few; d_call: .; v_call: TRBV5-1; j_call: TRBJ1-1; cdr3_nt: TGCGCCAGCAGCTTGGCGGGGGGCCAGGCGTCTGAAGCTTTCTTT; cdr3_aa: CASSLAGGQASEAFF
clone_size: .; d_call: .; v_call: TRBV12-3/TRBV12-4; j_call: TRBJ2-3; cdr3_nt: TGTGCCAGCAGCCTGGACAGCCATACGCAGTATTTT; cdr3_aa: CASSLDSHTQYF
clone_size: few; d_call: TRBD2; v_call: TRBV7-9; j_call: TRBJ2-2; cdr3_nt: TGTGCCAGCAGCCCGACTAGCGGGCCGAACACCGGGGAGCTGTTTTTT; cdr3_aa: CASSPTSGPNTGELFF
clone_size: few; d_call: .; v_call: TRBV20-1; j_call: TRBJ1-2; cdr3_nt: TGCAGTGCTAGAGATAATCTTAATGGCTACACCTTC; cdr3_aa: CSARDNLNGYTF
clone_size: few; d_call: .; v_call: TRBV29-1; j_call: TRBJ1-2; cdr3_nt: TGCAGCGTAAGCAGGGGTAACTATGGCTACACCTTC; cdr3_aa: CSVSRGNYGYTF
clone_size: few; d_call: .; v_call: TRBV20-1; j_call: TRBJ1-6; cdr3_nt: TGCAGTGCTAGGTGGCAGGGAAACTCACCCCTCCACTTT; cdr3_aa: CSARWQGNSPLHF
clone_size: few; d_call: TRBD2; v_call: TRBV29-1; j_call: TRBJ2-7; cdr3_nt: TGCAGCGCAGTCAATGTAGGCGGGAGCCGCGCCTACGAGCAGTACTTC; cdr3_aa: CSAVNVGGSRAYEQYF
clone_size: few; d_call: .; v_call: TRBV5-1; j_call: TRBJ1-3; cdr3_nt: TGCGCCAGCAGCTCCGACCCGGGAAACACCATATATTTT; cdr3_aa: CASSSDPGNTIYF
clone_size: few; d_call: .; v_call: TRBV7-2; j_call: TRBJ2-5; cdr3_nt: TGTGCCAGCAGCTTAGGATCAGGAGGAAGGTCCCAGTACTTC; cdr3_aa: CASSLGSGGRSQYF
clone_size: .; d_call: TRBD2; v_call: TRBV28; j_call: TRBJ2-5; cdr3_nt: TGTGCCAGCAGTCTAGCGGGGGGGTTCCAAGAGACCCAGTACTTC; cdr3_aa: CASSLAGGFQETQYF
clone_size: .; d_call: TRBD2; v_call: TRBV20-1; j_call: TRBJ2-7; cdr3_nt: TGCAGTGCTGTGGGACTAGCGCTTTCCTACGAGCAGTACTTC; cdr3_aa: CSAVGLALSYEQYF
clone_size: .; d_call: .; v_call: TRBV5-1; j_call: TRBJ2-2; cdr3_nt: TGCGCCAGCAGCTTGGCCTATGGGGGCACGAACACCGGGGAGCTGTTTTTT; cdr3_aa: CASSLAYGGTNTGELFF
clone_size: .; d_call: .; v_call: TRBV4-2; j_call: TRBJ2-7; cdr3_nt: TGTGCCAGCAGCCAAGGTCTTGGGGGACGAGATGACTACGAGCAGTACTTC; cdr3_aa: CASSQGLGGRDDYEQYF
clone_size: few; d_call: .; v_call: TRBV11-2; j_call: TRBJ1-6; cdr3_nt: TGTGCCAGCAGCTTAGAACCCCATCCGGGTCCTTCACCCCTCCACTTT; cdr3_aa: CASSLEPHPGPSPLHF
clone_size: few; d_call: TRBD1; v_call: TRBV14; j_call: TRBJ1-6; cdr3_nt: TGTGCCAGCAGCCAATACAATACCGGGACAGTGTATAATTCACCCCTCCACTTT; cdr3_aa: CASSQYNTGTVYNSPLHF
clone_size: .; d_call: TRBD2; v_call: TRBV4-2; j_call: TRBJ2-7; cdr3_nt: TGTGCCAGCAGCCAAGATGGGACTAGCGGGAGATTACACGAGCAGTACTTC; cdr3_aa: CASSQDGTSGRLHEQYF
clone_size: few; d_call: .; v_call: TRBV4-2; j_call: TRBJ2-1; cdr3_nt: TGTGCCAGCAGCCAAGATCTGGGGGTGGGTGAGCAGTTCTTC; cdr3_aa: CASSQDLGVGEQFF
clone_size: .; d_call: .; v_call: TRBV7-2; j_call: TRBJ2-1; cdr3_nt: TGTGCCAGCACTGCGGACTCGTCCTACAATGAGCAGTTCTTC; cdr3_aa: CASTADSSYNEQFF
clone_size: .; d_call: .; v_call: TRBV14; j_call: TRBJ2-7; cdr3_nt: TGTGCCAGCAGCCGCCTGGGGGTGTACGAGCAGTACTTC; cdr3_aa: CASSRLGVYEQYF
clone_size: few; d_call: .; v_call: TRBV2; j_call: TRBJ1-1; cdr3_nt: TGTGCCAGCAGCAGTCAGGGCACGACCACTGAAGCTTTCTTT; cdr3_aa: CASSSQGTTTEAFF
clone_size: few; d_call: .; v_call: TRBV20-1; j_call: TRBJ2-7; cdr3_nt: TGCAGTGCTACCGACGGACCCTACGAGCAGTACTTC; cdr3_aa: CSATDGPYEQYF
clone_size: many; d_call: .; v_call: TRBV5-1; j_call: TRBJ1-3; cdr3_nt: TGCGCCAGCAGCTTGGGGTCGGGGACAAGCTCTGGAAACACCATATATTTT; cdr3_aa: CASSLGSGTSSGNTIYF
clone_size: .; d_call: .; v_call: TRBV12-3/TRBV12-4; j_call: TRBJ1-3; cdr3_nt: TGTGCCAGCAGCGGACGGATTGTATCTGGAAACACCATATATTTT; cdr3_aa: CASSGRIVSGNTIYF
clone_size: .; d_call: .; v_call: TRBV7-9; j_call: TRBJ1-4; cdr3_nt: TGTGCCAGCAGCTTAGCGTCGGGAAATGAAAAACTGTTTTTT; cdr3_aa: CASSLASGNEKLFF
clone_size: .; d_call: .; v_call: TRBV19; j_call: TRBJ1-5; cdr3_nt: TGTGCCAGTAGTACAACAGGACAGAGCCACAATCAGCCCCAGCATTTT; cdr3_aa: CASSTTGQSHNQPQHF
clone_size: .; d_call: .; v_call: TRBV5-1; j_call: TRBJ2-3; cdr3_nt: TGCGCCAGCAGCTTGGCCAATACGGGGGCAGATACGCAGTATTTT; cdr3_aa: CASSLANTGADTQYF
clone_size: .; d_call: .; v_call: TRBV6-1; j_call: TRBJ2-3; cdr3_nt: TGTGCCAGCAGAATAATGAGCCTGCGCACAGATACGCAGTATTTT; cdr3_aa: CASRIMSLRTDTQYF